This T cell receptor (beta chain) is drawn from a study of OX40 agonist ivuxolimab in advanced cancers. The wider study: Patients were dosed with the agonistic anti-OX40 (CD134) antibody ivuxolimab. At about 82% male, the cohort had a mean age of approximately 60 years, ranging from roughly 20 to 85.

Produced via immunoSEQ multiplex PCR; TCRdb's table is partial and in-frame only. The repertoire holds about 49,000 clones, over 90% seen once, with 9.5% to 12% in the top ten. CDR3 size: 14 residues. The germline gives CDR1 MNHEY, CDR2 SMNVEV (reference sequence). V lost 2 bases and J lost 8, with 13 bases in between. With regard to this clone: The antigen is undetermined.

Study findings and constraints: Both blood CD4+ and CD8+ T cells showed clonal growth by week 6 at 0.1 to 3.0 mg/kg.

V and J are TRBV27 and TRBJ2-1, with unresolved D. The specimen comprised CD4+ or CD8+ T cells sorted from blood, sampled in a trial of the OX40 agonist ivuxolimab. This TCR was recovered from an adult with an advanced solid tumor such as melanoma, head and neck, liver or kidney cancer. CDR3 residues: CASSLKETLHEQFF. The CDR3 nucleotides read TGTGCCAGCAGTTTAAAGGAGACCCTCCATGAGCAGTTCTTC.